This TCR beta chain was found in a study of T-cell memory formation after mild COVID-19. V was shortened by 7 bases and J by 4 bases, with 14 bases between the two germline ends. In germline, CDR1 is SEHNR, CDR2 FQNEAQ (reference sequence). CDR3 length: 14 residues. In this sample, this clonotype turned up many times. MiXCR, run by TCRdb on the 5' RACE reads, gives a single entry per CDR3 protein. The table has about 190,000 distinct CDR3 sequences, 10% to 13% seen once. The source is a man aged 18-30 years who had mild COVID-19 (a few samples of this study predate the infection). Cell type and time point are not known. The sequenced material came from PBMCs or a T cell subset sorted from them (not recorded which). This chain links TRBV7-9 with TRBJ2-1; D gene ambiguous. This CDR3 is CASTASTQYNEQFF. The CDR3 coding sequence is TGTGCCAGCACCGCCTCTACGCAGTACAATGAGCAGTTCTTC. The variable domain in full, with the rest retrieved from reference TRBV7-9 and TRBJ2-1, is DTGVSQNPRHKITKRGQNVTFRCDPISEHNRLYWYRQTLGQGPEFLTYFQNEAQLEKSRLLSDRFSAERPKGSFSTLEIQRTEQGDSAMYLCASTASTQYNEQFFGPGTRLTVL.